Below are 15 T cell receptor beta chains sequenced from a single sample in a study of blood T cell repertoires in COVID-19. The method was immunoSEQ multiplex PCR; TCRdb's version includes in-frame clones alone and lacks a portion of them. The sample contains fewer than 100,000 clones, more than 75% of which appear only once. Sequenced: peripheral blood. These TCRs come from a human donor in a cohort sampled during active COVID-19.

This clone has more than one count but fewer than ten. The rearrangement links TRBV11-2 to TRBJ1-1, with 8 bases aligning to TRBD1. The CDR3 totals 13 residues. The germline V gene has CDR1 SGHAT and CDR2 FQNNGV. Trimming at V came to 4 bases and at J to 4 bases, leaving 2 bases not matched to a gene. CDR3 coding DNA: TGTGCCAGCAGCTCCGGACAGGGCACTGAAGCTTTCTTT. Residues: CASSSGQGTEAFF.

The chain uses TRBV3-1 (or the pseudogene TRBV3-2) and TRBJ2-1; tentative D call: TRBD2 (6 bases). The CDR3 is 15 residues long. The germline V and J ends were trimmed by 4 bases and 7 bases, with 17 bases remaining between them. Germline loops: CDR1 LGHDT, CDR2 YNNKEL (reference sequence). The CDR3 spells CASSRGAGGENEQFF. The DNA of the CDR3 is TGTGCCAGCAGCCGCGGAGCAGGAGGGGAGAATGAGCAGTTCTTC.

The chain employs TRBV5-1 and TRBJ2-3; D gene ambiguous. Germline V gene data show CDR1 as SGHRS and CDR2 as YFSETQ. CDR3 length equals 14 residues. Trimming removed 2 bases from V and 6 bases from J, with 13 bases in between. CDR3 coding DNA: TGCGCCAGCAGCTTCCGAGTTCCCCCGGATACGCAGTATTTT. The encoded protein is CASSFRVPPDTQYF.

This chain links TRBV30 with TRBJ1-1, with D possibly TRBD1 on 5 matching bases. Germline-derived CDR1 and CDR2 are GTSNPN and SVGIG (reference sequence). Trimming cost V 3 bases and J 4 bases, with 12 bases left between them. This CDR3 contains 13 residues. This chain's CDR3 is CAWRGPRGTEAFF. The CDR3 DNA sequence: TGTGCCTGGAGGGGGCCACGAGGCACTGAAGCTTTCTTT.

CDR3 region: CASSPRDRAEQYF. In DNA form, the CDR3 reads TGCGCCAGCAGCCCCAGGGACAGGGCCGAGCAGTACTTC. The rearrangement joins TRBV5-1 to TRBJ2-7, with TRBD1 matching over 9 bases. The V segment lost 4 bases and the J segment 6 bases; nucleotides outside the gene matches: 5. Germline assignment: CDR1 SGHRS and CDR2 YFSETQ. The CDR3 totals 13 residues.

The chain links TRBV7-8 to TRBJ1-1; D ambiguous. The germline V and J ends were trimmed by 3 bases and 3 bases, with 17 bases remaining between them. There are 16 residues in the CDR3. The V gene's germline CDR1 is SGHVS and CDR2 FQNEAQ. In nucleotides, the CDR3 is TGTGCCAGCAGCTTGGCCCGGATAGGCAGGTACACTGAAGCTTTCTTT. Its translation: CASSLARIGRYTEAFF.

The rearrangement links TRBV5-4 to TRBJ2-6; 8 bases map to TRBD1. The V gene's germline CDR1 is SGHNT and CDR2 YYREEE (reference sequence). The CDR3 consists of 18 residues. The J segment lost 2 bases and the V segment lost 4 bases, leaving 11 bases of the junction unmatched. The CDR3 region has the DNA TGTGCCAGCAGCCCCCTTGGACAGGGAATGGCTGGGGCCAACGTCCTGACTTTC. Amino acid sequence: CASSPLGQGMAGANVLTF. The full variable domain, with the rest looked up from reference TRBV5-4 and TRBJ2-6, is ETGVTQSPTHLIKTRGQQVTLRCSSQSGHNTVSWYQQALGQGPQFIFQYYREEENGRGNFPPRFSGLQFPNYSSELNVNALELDDSALYLCASSPLGQGMAGANVLTFGAGSRLTVL.

The chain carries TRBV10-2 and TRBJ1-6; 7 bases match TRBD1. The CDR3 runs 15 residues. Germline-derived CDR1 and CDR2 are WSHSY and SAAADI. J lost 6 bases, V lost 6 bases, and 8 bases had no gene match. The CDR3 nucleotides are TGCGCCAGCAGGGGGACAGACGATTTTAATTCACCCCTCCACTTT. This sequence encodes CASRGTDDFNSPLHF.

The V call is TRBV28, the J call TRBJ2-1, with a possible D match to TRBD2 (6 bases). Germline loops: CDR1 MDHEN, CDR2 SYDVKM. Trimming shortened V by 5 bases and J by 3 bases, and 11 bases separated the two germline ends. CDR3 length: 14 amino acids. The CDR3 reads CASSLRLDYNEQFF. DNA for the CDR3: TGTGCCAGCAGTCTTCGACTAGACTACAATGAGCAGTTCTTC.

This clone appeared once. J is TRBJ2-7 and V is TRBV12-3 or TRBV12-4, with D tentatively TRBD2 (6 bases). V lost 5 bases and J 4 bases, leaving 12 bases between the germline ends. The CDR3 sequence is 13 residues long. The CDR3 DNA reads TGTGCCAGCAGTCCGGGACTCATATACGAGCAGTACTTC. Amino acid sequence: CASSPGLIYEQYF.

In this sample, this clone turned up a few times. This sample also contains other DNA sequences that code for the same CDR3. V and J are TRBV9 and TRBJ1-3; maybe TRBD1 (5 bases). The CDR3 covers 15 residues. V was shortened by 0 bases and J by 2 bases, with 9 bases between the two germline ends. CDR1 SGDLS and CDR2 YYNGEE come from the germline V gene. CDR3 DNA: TGTGCCAGCAGCGTAGCGTCGGGGGCTGGAAACACCATATATTTT. It encodes CASSVASGAGNTIYF.

The V call is TRBV7-9, the J call TRBJ1-1, with 9 bases lining up with TRBD1. V lost 5 bases and J lost 3; bases outside the gene matches: 7. CDR3 length: 15 residues. CDR1 is SEHNR and CDR2 is FQNEAQ in the germline V gene (reference sequence). CDR3 DNA sequence: TGTGCCAGCAGCCGCGGACAGGGGAAAGACACTGAAGCTTTCTTT. Amino acid sequence: CASSRGQGKDTEAFF.

The rearrangement joins TRBV20-1 to TRBJ1-1, with D hard to call. The germline gives CDR1 DFQATT, CDR2 SNEGSKA (reference sequence). This CDR3 contains 13 residues. Trimming left V 3 bases short and J 0 bases short, with 8 bases between. As DNA, the CDR3 is TGCAGTGCTAGTTCCCCAGTGAACACTGAAGCTTTCTTT. Residues: CSASSPVNTEAFF.

CDR3 sequence: CATGRDLGHEQYF. CDR3 sequence (DNA): TGTGCCACCGGGCGGGACCTTGGCCACGAGCAGTACTTC. The genes are TRBV2 and TRBJ2-7; a possible D gene is TRBD2 (6 bases). Germline CDR1 is SNHLY and CDR2 is FYNNEI. The V gene lost 10 bases and the J gene lost 5 bases, with 18 bases spanning the gap. The CDR3 totals 13 residues.

The V call is TRBV3-1 (or the pseudogene TRBV3-2), the J call TRBJ2-7; 10 nucleotides align to TRBD1. Germline loops: CDR1 LGHDT, CDR2 YNNKEL (reference sequence). There are 18 residues in the CDR3. The ends lost 9 bases at V and 2 bases at J; junction bases unmatched: 19. The CDR3 nucleotides read TGTGCCAGGTCCCTCCTGCGACAGGGGGCGCCCAAACCCTACGAGCAGTACTTC. Translating gives CARSLLRQGAPKPYEQYF.